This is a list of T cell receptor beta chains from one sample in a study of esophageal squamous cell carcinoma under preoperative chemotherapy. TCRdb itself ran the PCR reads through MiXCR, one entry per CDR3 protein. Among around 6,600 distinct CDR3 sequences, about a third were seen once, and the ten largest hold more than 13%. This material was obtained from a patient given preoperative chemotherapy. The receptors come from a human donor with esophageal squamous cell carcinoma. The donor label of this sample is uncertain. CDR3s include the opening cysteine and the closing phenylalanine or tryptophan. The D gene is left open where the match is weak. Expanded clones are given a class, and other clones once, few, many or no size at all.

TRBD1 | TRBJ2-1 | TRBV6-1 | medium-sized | CASSARDRGASEQFF | TGTGCCAGCAGTGCCCGGGACAGGGGCGCGTCGGAGCAGTTCTTC
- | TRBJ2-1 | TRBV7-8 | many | CASGSSRNEQFF | TGTGCCAGCGGTTCAAGCCGAAACGAGCAGTTCTTC
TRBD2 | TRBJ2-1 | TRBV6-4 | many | CASSDSGTRVPDEQFF | TGTGCCAGCAGTGACTCGGGGACTAGAGTTCCGGATGAGCAGTTCTTC
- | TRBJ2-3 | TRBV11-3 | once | CASSLGRGTDTQYF | TGTGCCAGCAGCTTAGGTAGGGGAACAGATACGCAGTATTTT
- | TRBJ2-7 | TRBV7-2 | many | CASTPSADEQYF | TGTGCCAGCACCCCTAGTGCAGACGAGCAGTACTTC
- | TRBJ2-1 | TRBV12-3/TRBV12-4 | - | CATAREETQFF | TGTGCCACCGCCAGGGAAGAGACCCAGTTCTTC
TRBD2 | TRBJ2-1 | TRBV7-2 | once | CARRKEGGLAGGETEYF | TGTGCCAGGAGGAAAGAGGGAGGACTAGCGGGAGGAGAGACCGAGTACTTC
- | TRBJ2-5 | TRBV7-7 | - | CASSLSGEKEQVF | TGTGCTAGCAGCTTATCTGGGGAGAAGGAGCAGGTCTTC
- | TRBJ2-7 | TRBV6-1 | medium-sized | CASSEGWSEQYF | TGTGCCAGCAGTGAAGGGTGGAGCGAGCAGTACTTC
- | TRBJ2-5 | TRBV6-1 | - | CASSEASADPTCDQYF | TGTGCCAGCAGTGAAGCGTCAGCGGATCCTACCTGCGATCAGTACTTC
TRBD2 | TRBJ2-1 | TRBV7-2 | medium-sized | CASSLALASGVNEQFF | TGTGCCAGCAGCTTAGCGCTGGCTAGCGGGGTCAATGAGCAGTTCTTC
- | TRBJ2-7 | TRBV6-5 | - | CASSYSTKGPNRYEQYF | TGTGCCAGCAGTTACTCGACTAAAGGGCCAAACCGCTACGAGCAGTACTTC
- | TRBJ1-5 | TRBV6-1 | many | CASSVWQINQPQHF | TGTGCCAGCAGTGTATGGCAGATAAATCAGCCCCAGCATTTT
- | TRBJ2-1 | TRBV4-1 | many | CASSQDFHNEQFF | TGCGCCAGCAGCCAAGACTTCCACAATGAGCAGTTCTTC
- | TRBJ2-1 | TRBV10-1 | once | CASTRIPGPPRNERFF | TGCGCCAGCACCCGCATTCCGGGACCTCCTCGGAATGAGCGGTTCTTC
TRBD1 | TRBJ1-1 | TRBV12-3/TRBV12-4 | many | CASSLAQGAFTEAFF | TGTGCCAGCAGTTTAGCCCAGGGGGCTTTCACTGAAGCTTTCTTT